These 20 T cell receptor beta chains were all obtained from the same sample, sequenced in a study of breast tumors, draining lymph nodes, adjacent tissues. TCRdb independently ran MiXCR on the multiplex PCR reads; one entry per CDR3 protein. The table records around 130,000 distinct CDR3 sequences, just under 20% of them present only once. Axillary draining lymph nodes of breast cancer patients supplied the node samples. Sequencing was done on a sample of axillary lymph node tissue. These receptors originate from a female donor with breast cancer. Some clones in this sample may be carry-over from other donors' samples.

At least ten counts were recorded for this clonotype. The CDR3 region has the DNA TGTGCCAGCAGTTGGGACACCTACAATGAGCAGTTCTTC. Amino acids: CASSWDTYNEQFF. The chain couples TRBV2 to TRBJ2-1; TRBD1 might be the D (6 bases). Trimming cost V 5 bases and J 2 bases, with 7 bases left between them. Germline V gene lookup returns CDR1 SNHLY and CDR2 FYNNEI. The CDR3 consists of 13 residues.

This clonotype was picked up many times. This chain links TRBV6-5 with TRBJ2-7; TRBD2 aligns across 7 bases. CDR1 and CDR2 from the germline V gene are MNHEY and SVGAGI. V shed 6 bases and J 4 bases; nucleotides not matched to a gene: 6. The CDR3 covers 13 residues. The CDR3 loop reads CASRQTSSYEQYF. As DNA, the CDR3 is TGTGCCAGCAGGCAGACTAGCTCGTACGAGCAGTACTTC.

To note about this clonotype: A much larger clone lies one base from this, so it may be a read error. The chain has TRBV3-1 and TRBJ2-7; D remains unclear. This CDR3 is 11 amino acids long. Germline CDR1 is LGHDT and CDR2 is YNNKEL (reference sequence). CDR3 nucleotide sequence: TGTGCCCGCAGTTACTTCTACGAGCAGTACTTC. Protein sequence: CARSYFYEQYF.

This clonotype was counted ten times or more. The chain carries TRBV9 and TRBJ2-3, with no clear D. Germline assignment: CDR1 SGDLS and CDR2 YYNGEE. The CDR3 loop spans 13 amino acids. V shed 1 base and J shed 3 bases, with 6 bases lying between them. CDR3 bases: TGTGCCAGCAGCGTACAGCCAACAGATACGCAGTATTTT. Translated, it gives CASSVQPTDTQYF.

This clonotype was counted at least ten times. The CDR3 reads CASSESMGGLYEQYF. CDR3 nucleotide sequence: TGCGCCAGCAGTGAGTCTATGGGGGGCCTCTACGAGCAGTACTTC. The chain employs TRBV10-2 and TRBJ2-7, with D tentatively TRBD1 or TRBD2 (6 bases each). In germline, CDR1 is WSHSY, CDR2 SAAADI. This CDR3 spans 15 amino acids. The V and J ends lost 0 bases and 3 bases respectively, with 12 bases between them.

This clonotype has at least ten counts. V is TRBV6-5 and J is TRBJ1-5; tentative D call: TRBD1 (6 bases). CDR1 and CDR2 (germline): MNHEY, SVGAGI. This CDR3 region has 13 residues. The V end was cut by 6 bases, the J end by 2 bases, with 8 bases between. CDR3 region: CASRSGGNQPQHF. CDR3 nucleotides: TGTGCCAGCAGGTCAGGGGGCAATCAGCCCCAGCATTTT.

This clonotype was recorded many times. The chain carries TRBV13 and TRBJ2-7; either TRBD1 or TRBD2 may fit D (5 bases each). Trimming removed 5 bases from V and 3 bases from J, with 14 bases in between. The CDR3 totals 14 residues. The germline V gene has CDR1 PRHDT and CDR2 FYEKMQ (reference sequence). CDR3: CASSPRDGYYEQYF. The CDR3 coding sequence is TGTGCCAGCAGCCCAAGGGACGGATACTACGAGCAGTACTTC.

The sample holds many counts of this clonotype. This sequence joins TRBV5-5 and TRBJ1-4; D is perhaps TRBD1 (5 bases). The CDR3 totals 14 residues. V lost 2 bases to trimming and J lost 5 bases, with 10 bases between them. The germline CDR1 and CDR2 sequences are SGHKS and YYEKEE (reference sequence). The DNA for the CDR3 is TGTGCCAGCAGCTTCCGGGACGGCAATGAAAAACTGTTTTTT. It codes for CASSFRDGNEKLFF. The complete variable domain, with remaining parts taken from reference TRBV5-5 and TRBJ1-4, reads DAGVTQSPTHLIKTRGQQVTLRCSPISGHKSVSWYQQVLGQGPQFIFQYYEKEERGRGNFPDRFSARQFPNYSSELNVNALLLGDSALYLCASSFRDGNEKLFFGSGTQLSVL.

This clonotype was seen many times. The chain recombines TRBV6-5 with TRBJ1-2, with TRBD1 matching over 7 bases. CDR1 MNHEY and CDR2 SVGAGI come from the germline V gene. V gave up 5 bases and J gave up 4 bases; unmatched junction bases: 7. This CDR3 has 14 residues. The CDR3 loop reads CASSNGQEVYGYTF. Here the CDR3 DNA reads TGTGCCAGCAGTAACGGACAGGAGGTCTATGGCTACACCTTC.

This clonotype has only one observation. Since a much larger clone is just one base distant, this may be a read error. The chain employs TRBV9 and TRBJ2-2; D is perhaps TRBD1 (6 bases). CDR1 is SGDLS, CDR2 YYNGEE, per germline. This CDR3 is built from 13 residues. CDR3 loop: CASSTRDTGKLFF. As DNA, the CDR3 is TGTGCCAGCAGCACCAGGGACACCGGGAAGCTGTTTTTT.

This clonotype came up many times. The DNA of the CDR3 is TGTGCCAGCAGCTTATTTACGGGGGGCCGGGGGGAGACCCAGTACTTC. The encoded protein is CASSLFTGGRGETQYF. The rearrangement uses TRBV11-2 and TRBJ2-5; tentatively, D is TRBD2 (7 bases). The CDR3 contains 16 residues. Germline assignment: CDR1 SGHAT and CDR2 FQNNGV. V was pared by 2 bases and J by 5 bases, with 18 bases between.

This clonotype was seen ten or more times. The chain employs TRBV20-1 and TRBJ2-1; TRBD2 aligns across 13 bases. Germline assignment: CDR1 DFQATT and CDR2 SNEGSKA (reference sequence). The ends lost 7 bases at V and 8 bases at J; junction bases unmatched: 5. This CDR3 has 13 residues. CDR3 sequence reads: CSGTSGSRDEQFF. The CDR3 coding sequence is TGCAGTGGGACTAGCGGGAGTAGGGATGAGCAGTTCTTC.

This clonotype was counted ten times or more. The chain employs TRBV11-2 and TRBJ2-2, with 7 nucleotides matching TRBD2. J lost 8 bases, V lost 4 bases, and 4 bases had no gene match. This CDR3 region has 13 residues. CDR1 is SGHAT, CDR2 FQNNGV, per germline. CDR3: CASSSYSGGELFF. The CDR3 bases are TGTGCCAGCAGCTCCTATAGCGGGGGGGAGCTGTTTTTT.

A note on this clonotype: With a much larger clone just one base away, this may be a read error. The CDR3 spells CASSFLQSERGDGYTF. CDR3 coding DNA: TGTGCCAGCAGCTTTCTCCAGTCGGAGAGGGGTGATGGCTACACCTTC. The chain uses TRBV7-8 and TRBJ1-2, with D maybe TRBD1 (5 bases). Germline values: CDR1 SGHVS, CDR2 FQNEAQ. The V end lost 3 bases, the J end lost 6 bases, and 20 bases lay between the germline ends. The CDR3 totals 16 residues.

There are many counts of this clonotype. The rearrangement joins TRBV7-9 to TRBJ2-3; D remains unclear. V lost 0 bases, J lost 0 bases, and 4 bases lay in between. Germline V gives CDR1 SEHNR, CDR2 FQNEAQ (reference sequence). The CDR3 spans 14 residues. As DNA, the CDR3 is TGTGCCAGCAGCTTAGCGGTTAGCACAGATACGCAGTATTTT. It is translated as CASSLAVSTDTQYF.

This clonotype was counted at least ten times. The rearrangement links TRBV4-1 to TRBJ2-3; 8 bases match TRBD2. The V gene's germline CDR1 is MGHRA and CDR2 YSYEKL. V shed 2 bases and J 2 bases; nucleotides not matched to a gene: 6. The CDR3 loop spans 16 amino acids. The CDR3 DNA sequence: TGCGCCAGCAGCCAAAAAAGCGGGGGTCTCACAGATACGCAGTATTTT. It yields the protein CASSQKSGGLTDTQYF.

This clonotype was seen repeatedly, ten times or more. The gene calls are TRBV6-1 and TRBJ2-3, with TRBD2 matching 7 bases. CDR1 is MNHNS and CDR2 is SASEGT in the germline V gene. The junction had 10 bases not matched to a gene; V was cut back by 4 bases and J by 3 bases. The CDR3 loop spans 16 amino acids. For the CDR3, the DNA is TGTGCCAGCAGTGCCCTCGGGAGCGGGAATACAGATACGCAGTATTTT. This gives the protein CASSALGSGNTDTQYF.

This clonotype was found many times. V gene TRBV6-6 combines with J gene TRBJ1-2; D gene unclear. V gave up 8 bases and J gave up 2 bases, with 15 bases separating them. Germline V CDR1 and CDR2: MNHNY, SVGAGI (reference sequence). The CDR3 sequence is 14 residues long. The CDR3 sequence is CASLTSRENYGYTF. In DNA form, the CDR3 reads TGTGCCAGCCTTACTAGCCGGGAAAACTATGGCTACACCTTC.

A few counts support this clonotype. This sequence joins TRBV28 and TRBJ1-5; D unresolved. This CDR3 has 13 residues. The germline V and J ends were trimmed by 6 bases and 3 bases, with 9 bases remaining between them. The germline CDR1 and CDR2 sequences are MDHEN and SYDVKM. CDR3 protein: CASSRDLNQPQHF. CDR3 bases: TGTGCCAGCAGCCGGGATCTCAATCAGCCCCAGCATTTT.

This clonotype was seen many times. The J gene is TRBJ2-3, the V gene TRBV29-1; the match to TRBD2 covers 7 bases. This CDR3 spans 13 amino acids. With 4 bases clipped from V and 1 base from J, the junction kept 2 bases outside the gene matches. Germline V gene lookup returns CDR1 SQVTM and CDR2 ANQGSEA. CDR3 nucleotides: TGCAGCGTTGGGGGAGGGCGCACAGATACGCAGTATTTT. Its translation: CSVGGGRTDTQYF.